The T cell receptor (beta chain) under discussion was sequenced for a study of neurological immune-mediated disorders. Findings and limits, study-wide: One cluster of related CDR3 sequences contained, by phylogenetic grouping, the repertoires of 18 of 34 multiple sclerosis patients and formed a possible signature. No CDR3 amino acid sequences were shared by expanded clones across subjects, suggesting private repertoires in all groups.

V dropped 7 bases and J dropped 0 bases, with 9 bases sitting between them. Germline V lookup: CDR1 SQVTM, CDR2 ANQGSEA. This CDR3 has 12 amino acids. Regarding this clonotype: Its antigen is still unknown.

5'RACE with 10-nucleotide random UMIs produced the cDNA. TCRdb called the 5' RACE reads again in MiXCR, with one record for every CDR3 protein. Of about 35,000 distinct CDR3 sequences listed, about 3.8% were seen once; the top ten hold more than 2%. The source material was PBMCs. The V call is TRBV29-1, the J call TRBJ1-1; D gene unclear. The receptor was derived from a man aged 25-45 years with multiple sclerosis. The CDR3 here is CSADIMNTEAFF. As DNA, the CDR3 is TGCAGCGCAGACATCATGAACACTGAAGCTTTCTTT.